This TCR beta chain originates from a study of shared T cell receptors in the human thymus. Germline V gene data show CDR1 as SGHDN and CDR2 as FVKESK. The CDR3 covers 16 residues. V lost 5 bases to trimming and J lost 5 bases; unmatched junction nucleotides: 9. Sequencing used immunoSEQ multiplex PCR; TCRdb keeps in-frame clones, though not all of them. In the table there are over 650,000 clones, about 90% of which are singletons. The data also belong to a second study, concerning human thymus T cells. That report notes: Corrective cardiac surgery supplied the resected thymus tissue. Among thymic and blood repertoires, usage of V and J genes appeared biased.

The sequenced material came from thymocytes. This receptor was taken from a boy under two years old with a congenital heart defect. The gene calls are TRBV14 and TRBJ2-1; the match to TRBD2 covers 10 bases. CDR3 amino acids: CASSSSGRPSNNEQFF. The DNA of the CDR3 is TGTGCCAGCAGCTCTAGCGGGAGACCTTCAAACAATGAGCAGTTCTTC. The full variable domain, completed using reference TRBV14 and TRBJ2-1, is EAGVTQFPSHSVIEKGQTVTLRCDPISGHDNLYWYRRVMGKEIKFLLHFVKESKQDESGMPNNRFLAERTGGTYSTLKVQPAELEDSGVYFCASSSSGRPSNNEQFFGPGTRLTVL.